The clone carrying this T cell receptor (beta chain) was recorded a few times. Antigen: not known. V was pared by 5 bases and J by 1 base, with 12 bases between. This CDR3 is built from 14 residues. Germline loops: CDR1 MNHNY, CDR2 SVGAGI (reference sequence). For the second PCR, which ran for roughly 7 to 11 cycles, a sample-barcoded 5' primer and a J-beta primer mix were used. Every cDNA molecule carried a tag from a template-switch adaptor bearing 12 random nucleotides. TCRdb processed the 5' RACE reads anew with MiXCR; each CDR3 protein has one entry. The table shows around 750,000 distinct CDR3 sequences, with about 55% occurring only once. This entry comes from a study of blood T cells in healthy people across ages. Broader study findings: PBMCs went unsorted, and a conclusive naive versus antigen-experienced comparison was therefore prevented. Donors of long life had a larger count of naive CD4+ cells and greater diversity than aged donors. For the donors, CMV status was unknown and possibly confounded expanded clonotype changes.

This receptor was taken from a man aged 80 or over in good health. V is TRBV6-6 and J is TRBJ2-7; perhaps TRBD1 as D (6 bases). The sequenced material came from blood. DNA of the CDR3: TGTGCCAGCAGTGACAGGAAGGGATCCTACGAGCAGTACTTC. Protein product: CASSDRKGSYEQYF.